This T cell receptor (beta chain) was identified during a study of blood T cell repertoires in COVID-19. For the study at large: Collection of acute and convalescent COVID-19 samples took place in the United States, Italy and Spain. Sources were T cells, B-cell-depleted T cells, or PBMCs; the material itself was cDNA or gDNA.

The germline V gene has CDR1 KGHSH and CDR2 LQKENI. Deletions cut 3 bases from V and 7 bases from J, with 12 bases between. The CDR3 runs 14 residues. The table came from immunoSEQ multiplex PCR; TCRdb's copy has only in-frame clones and leaves some out. In the table there are around 75,000 clones, over 80% of which are singletons. The material sequenced was peripheral blood. The origin of this receptor is a man aged 50 or older with COVID-19, enrolled during active disease. This rearrangement joins TRBV18 to TRBJ1-4; no reliable D call. In nucleotides, the CDR3 is TGTGCCAGCTCACCGAGAGAGGGAGGTGAAAAACTGTTTTTT. Its protein is CASSPREGGEKLFF.